The 25 T cell receptor beta chains listed next were all sequenced from one sample in a study of blood T cell repertoires in COVID-19 (dated by TCRdb to between 2020 and 2021). The library came from the immunoSEQ multiplex PCR assay. TCRdb stores this immuneACCESS table with in-frame sequences only. Part of the clones is absent; in the studies checked, under half of the shortfall reflects unresolved V genes, and no reason is known for the rest. This sample gives about 270,000 clones in total; around 86% of them show up just once. Clones ranked in the top ten supply about 8.8% of the sample. The specimen sequenced was peripheral blood. These TCRs come from a man in his forties or fifties with active or convalescent COVID-19.

V usage is TRBV11-3 and J usage is TRBJ1-1; 7 bases align to TRBD1. The CDR3 sequence is 13 residues long. V was pared by 6 bases and J by 1 base, with 2 bases of the junction left unmatched. The V gene's germline CDR1 is SGHNT and CDR2 YENEEA. The CDR3 DNA is TGTGCCAGCAGATACAGGGGGAACACTGAAGCTTTCTTT. It specifies CASRYRGNTEAFF.

This rearrangement joins TRBV29-1 to TRBJ1-4, with unresolved D. The CDR3 consists of 13 residues. CDR1 is SQVTM and CDR2 is ANQGSEA in the germline V gene. Trimming shortened V by 3 bases and J by 5 bases, and 10 bases separated the two germline ends. The CDR3 bases are TGCAGCGTTGACGGGGTTTCGAATGAAAAACTGTTTTTT. Translation: CSVDGVSNEKLFF. The full variable domain, rest sourced from reference TRBV29-1 and TRBJ1-4, is SAVISQKPSRDICQRGTSLTIQCQVDSQVTMMFWYRQQPGQSLTLIATANQGSEATYESGFVIDKFPISRPNLTFSTLTVSNMSPEDSSIYLCSVDGVSNEKLFFGSGTQLSVL.

The V and J genes are TRBV7-9 and TRBJ2-6; no definite D call. Trimming cost V 1 base and J 0 bases, with 16 bases left between them. The CDR3 is 19 amino acids. Germline CDR1 SEHNR, CDR2 FQNEAQ (reference sequence). The CDR3 DNA is TGTGCCAGCAGCTTAGGTTTGGGCATCGGATTCTCTGGGGCCAACGTCCTGACTTTC. Protein product: CASSLGLGIGFSGANVLTF.

The J gene is TRBJ1-2, the V gene TRBV29-1; 8 bases match TRBD1. The germline V gene has CDR1 SQVTM and CDR2 ANQGSEA. V trimming: 3 bases; J trimming: 2 bases; junction bases outside the gene matches: 5. The CDR3 is 14 residues long. CDR3 region: CSVDLQGANYGYTF. The CDR3 nucleotides read TGCAGCGTTGACCTTCAGGGGGCGAACTATGGCTACACCTTC. Together with reference TRBV29-1 and TRBJ1-2, the CDR3 gives the full variable domain: SAVISQKPSRDICQRGTSLTIQCQVDSQVTMMFWYRQQPGQSLTLIATANQGSEATYESGFVIDKFPISRPNLTFSTLTVSNMSPEDSSIYLCSVDLQGANYGYTFGSGTRLTVV.

The chain joins TRBV27 to TRBJ1-1, with D unresolved. This CDR3 has 14 residues. Germline CDR1 and CDR2: MNHEY and SMNVEV (reference sequence). V was trimmed by 6 bases and J by 1 base, leaving 12 bases between them. The CDR3 region is CASRASNENTEAFF. CDR3 DNA: TGTGCCAGCAGGGCATCCAATGAGAACACTGAAGCTTTCTTT.

V usage is TRBV7-9 and J usage is TRBJ2-7; tentatively, D is TRBD1 (5 bases). Between the trimmed V and J ends, which lost 4 bases and 6 bases, there was a span of 22 bases. In germline, CDR1 is SEHNR, CDR2 FQNEAQ (reference sequence). The CDR3 is 16 amino acids. The CDR3 coding sequence is TGTGCCAGCAGCTCCACGAGTCAGGGTCTGTATCGCGAGCAGTACTTC. This encodes CASSSTSQGLYREQYF.

The count of this clone is one. J is TRBJ1-4 and V is TRBV28, with 11 bases aligning to TRBD1. The CDR3 totals 14 residues. The junction had 9 bases not matched to a gene; V was cut back by 8 bases and J by 10 bases. The germline CDR1 and CDR2 sequences are MDHEN and SYDVKM. The DNA of the CDR3 is TGTGCCAGCTCTTTCGGACAGGGGGCTGTAAAACTGTTTTTT. This translates into CASSFGQGAVKLFF.

The chain has TRBV24-1 and TRBJ2-1; 11 bases fit TRBD2. From germline, CDR1 is KGHDR and CDR2 SFDVKD. The length of the CDR3 is 17 residues. The V and J ends lost 5 bases and 7 bases, in that order; junction bases with no gene match: 12. The CDR3 region has the DNA TGTGCCACCAGTGGCCACCGTAGCGGGAGGGCGAGGAATGAGCAGTTCTTC. Translation gives CATSGHRSGRARNEQFF.

This clone was observed a single time. The rearrangement links TRBV5-6 to TRBJ1-6; TRBD1 agrees at 7 bases. The junction had 1 base not matched to a gene; V was cut back by 0 bases and J by 1 base. Germline lookup yields CDR1 SGHDT and CDR2 YYEEEE. The CDR3 extends over 16 amino acids. CDR3 nucleotide sequence: TGTGCCAGCAGCTTGGAACAGGGGTCCTATAATTCACCCCTCCACTTT. It is translated as CASSLEQGSYNSPLHF.

V and J are TRBV5-1 and TRBJ1-6; TRBD1 aligns across 9 bases. CDR1 is SGHRS, CDR2 YFSETQ, per germline. There are 15 residues in the CDR3. V shed 2 bases and J 8 bases; nucleotides not matched to a gene: 5. CDR3 sequence (DNA): TGCGCCAGCAGCTTTGTGGACAGGGGAGATTCACCCCTCCACTTT. The encoded protein is CASSFVDRGDSPLHF.

The rearrangement joins TRBV29-1 to TRBJ1-2; the match to TRBD1 covers 7 bases. This CDR3 comprises 11 residues. Germline V CDR1 and CDR2: SQVTM, ANQGSEA. V was clipped by 7 bases and J by 6 bases; unmatched bases: 5. The CDR3 DNA reads TGCAGCGCCAAGGGGGCTAATGGCTACACCTTC. Translation: CSAKGANGYTF.

The rearrangement joins TRBV13 to TRBJ1-4; TRBD1 matches at 9 bases. Germline V gene sequence: CDR1 PRHDT, CDR2 FYEKMQ (reference sequence). V was clipped by 4 bases and J by 4 bases; unmatched bases: 4. The CDR3 consists of 15 residues. CDR3 bases: TGTGCCAGCAGCTCCCGGGGACAGGGTAATGAAAAACTGTTTTTT. Protein: CASSSRGQGNEKLFF.

The chain employs TRBV10-1 and TRBJ2-1, with 8 bases matching TRBD2. There are 17 residues in the CDR3. Germline V gives CDR1 WNHNN, CDR2 SYGVQD (reference sequence). V shed 4 bases, J shed 2 bases, and the junction held 10 bases outside the gene matches. The CDR3 bases are TGCGCCAGCAGTGCCACCGGCGGCGGGGGGCCCTACAATGAGCAGTTCTTC. Protein: CASSATGGGGPYNEQFF.

The chain links TRBV28 to TRBJ1-2; D might be TRBD1 (6 bases). The germline V gene encodes CDR1 MDHEN and CDR2 SYDVKM. The V and J ends lost 5 bases and 6 bases respectively, with 10 bases between them. This CDR3 comprises 12 residues. CDR3 residues: CASSKQGHGYTF. In DNA, the CDR3 is TGTGCCAGCAGTAAACAGGGTCATGGCTACACCTTC.

This clone was detected only once. At one boundary the junction diverges from the germline segment, which might be a read error. The genes are TRBV7-7 and TRBJ2-1; 8 nucleotides line up with TRBD2. CDR1 SSHAT and CDR2 FNYEAQ come from the germline V gene (reference sequence). This CDR3 has 15 residues. CDR3 sequence reads: CASSLVAGGSNEQFF. Here the CDR3 DNA reads TGTGCTAGCAGCTTAGTTGCGGGAGGTAGCAATGAGCAGTTCTTC.

V is TRBV5-4 and J is TRBJ2-2; 7 nucleotides match TRBD1. The CDR3 loop spans 17 amino acids. Per germline, CDR1 SGHNT and CDR2 YYREEE (reference sequence). V dropped 4 bases and J dropped 3; count of bases not matched to a gene: 12. CDR3 amino acids: CASSPGGGTAYTGELFF. The CDR3 DNA is TGTGCCAGCAGCCCCGGAGGTGGGACAGCCTACACCGGGGAGCTGTTTTTT.

V usage is TRBV3-1 (or the pseudogene TRBV3-2) and J usage is TRBJ1-5, with a weak D call TRBD1 (6 bases). V lost 0 bases and J 6 bases, leaving 12 bases between the germline ends. CDR1 is LGHDT, CDR2 YNNKEL, per germline (reference sequence). The CDR3 is 15 amino acids. CDR3 region: CASSQDLGAGQPQHF. DNA of the CDR3: TGTGCCAGCAGCCAAGATCTGGGGGCCGGTCAGCCCCAGCATTTT.

The chain employs TRBV28 and TRBJ2-7, with no clear D. CDR3 length: 14 residues. The V and J ends lost 8 bases and 0 bases respectively, with 14 bases between them. In germline, CDR1 is MDHEN, CDR2 SYDVKM. This CDR3 is CASLPGEPSYEQYF. DNA of the CDR3: TGTGCCAGCCTACCCGGAGAACCCTCCTACGAGCAGTACTTC.

The count of this clone is one. The rearrangement links TRBV5-1 to TRBJ2-7; D not certain. The CDR3 spans 13 residues. The germline V gene has CDR1 SGHRS and CDR2 YFSETQ. Deletions cut 3 bases from V and 3 bases from J, with 10 bases between. CDR3 sequence (DNA): TGCGCCAGCAGCTGGCAACAGAGCTACGAGCAGTACTTC. Amino acid sequence: CASSWQQSYEQYF.

The chain recombines TRBV7-9 with TRBJ1-3; 10 nucleotides agree with TRBD1. V lost 7 bases and J lost 3; bases outside the gene matches: 12. This CDR3 has 17 amino acids. Germline CDR1 is SEHNR and CDR2 is FQNEAQ (reference sequence). The CDR3 DNA reads TGTGCCAGCAACGGACAGCATAGGGACAGGGGTGGAAACACCATATATTTT. Translated, it gives CASNGQHRDRGGNTIYF. Together with reference TRBV7-9 and TRBJ1-3, the CDR3 gives the full variable domain: DTGVSQNPRHKITKRGQNVTFRCDPISEHNRLYWYRQTLGQGPEFLTYFQNEAQLEKSRLLSDRFSAERPKGSFSTLEIQRTEQGDSAMYLCASNGQHRDRGGNTIYFGEGSWLTVV.

This clone was found once. The chain combines TRBV15 with TRBJ1-2; 7 bases align to TRBD1. Germline V lookup: CDR1 LNHNV, CDR2 YYDKDF (reference sequence). V gave up 0 bases and J gave up 6 bases; unmatched junction bases: 7. This CDR3 is built from 15 residues. The CDR3 nucleotides read TGTGCCACCAGCAGAGAACAGACAGGGATAGATGGCTACACCTTC. Translated, it gives CATSREQTGIDGYTF. Full variable domain (missing parts from reference TRBV15 and TRBJ1-2): DAMVIQNPRYQVTQFGKPVTLSCSQTLNHNVMYWYQQKSSQAPKLLFHYYDKDFNNEADTPDNFQSRRPNTSFCFLDIRSPGLGDTAMYLCATSREQTGIDGYTFGSGTRLTVV.

The chain carries TRBV5-6 and TRBJ2-7, with TRBD2 identical over 9 bases. V shed 4 bases, J shed 0 bases, and the junction held 17 bases outside the gene matches. The CDR3 spans 19 residues. CDR1 and CDR2 from the germline V gene are SGHDT and YYEEEE. CDR3 region: CASSTIPGTSLSSSYEQYF. For the CDR3, the DNA is TGTGCCAGCAGCACCATACCCGGGACTAGCCTCTCCAGCTCCTACGAGCAGTACTTC.

V and J are TRBV14 and TRBJ2-7; 7 bases fit TRBD2. V was pared by 1 base and J by 4 bases, with 10 bases of the junction left unmatched. The germline V gene has CDR1 SGHDN and CDR2 FVKESK. The CDR3 runs 16 residues. CDR3 loop: CASSQAQGGSRYEQYF. CDR3 in DNA: TGTGCCAGCAGCCAAGCCCAGGGCGGGAGTAGATACGAGCAGTACTTC.

The J gene is TRBJ2-2, the V gene TRBV27; 7 nucleotides line up with TRBD1. J lost 7 bases, V lost 6 bases, and 8 bases had no gene match. Germline V gene lookup returns CDR1 MNHEY and CDR2 SMNVEV (reference sequence). CDR3 length equals 14 residues. As DNA, the CDR3 is TGTGCCAGCAGAGACAGGGTACGAGTCGGGGAGCTGTTTTTT. Encoded protein: CASRDRVRVGELFF.

The chain combines TRBV5-4 with TRBJ2-2; TRBD2 agrees at 11 bases. The CDR3 length is 17 residues. CDR1 and CDR2 from the germline V gene are SGHNT and YYREEE (reference sequence). V was clipped by 4 bases and J by 2 bases; unmatched bases: 7. CDR3 nucleotide sequence: TGTGCCAGCAGCACCTGGCTAGCGGGGGGTAACACCGGGGAGCTGTTTTTT. Encoded protein: CASSTWLAGGNTGELFF.